These 5 T cell receptor beta chains were sequenced from one sample in a study of cytomegalovirus exposure and HLA in healthy donors. The PCR used 60 Vbeta and 13 Jbeta primers. The data were produced by immunoSEQ multiplex PCR, yet TCRdb's version contains in-frame clones alone and is incomplete. Altogether about 140,000 clones are present, roughly 75% being singletons, with the ten largest covering about 3%. The sample comprised PBMCs. These receptor sequences come from a middle-aged man in good health and CMV-seronegative.

This chain uses TRBV6-1 with TRBJ2-5; D is possibly TRBD2 (6 bases). The DNA end lines up better with TRBJ2-7; the J call may be wrong. Germline CDR1 is MNHNS and CDR2 is SASEGT. This CDR3 is built from 16 residues. CDR3 region: CASSEGEAGPSGEQYF. DNA of the CDR3: TGTGCCAGCAGTGAGGGGGAGGCAGGCCCGTCGGGCGAGCAGTACTTC.

This clone was counted only a few times. The genes are TRBV2 and TRBJ2-7; TRBD2 matches at 8 bases. V was clipped by 10 bases and J by 0 bases; unmatched bases: 11. The germline V gene has CDR1 SNHLY and CDR2 FYNNEI. This CDR3 comprises 15 residues. The CDR3 sequence: CAIKPWTSSSYEQYF. CDR3 nucleotide sequence: TGTGCCATTAAGCCCTGGACTAGCAGCTCCTACGAGCAGTACTTC.

The rearrangement links TRBV7-2 to TRBJ2-3; TRBD2 matches at 8 bases. The CDR3 has 13 residues. Germline V gene sequence: CDR1 SGHTA, CDR2 FQGNSA. The ends lost 5 bases at V and 9 bases at J; junction bases unmatched: 7. The CDR3 reads CASSLLTSDTQYF. CDR3 coding DNA: TGTGCCAGCAGCCTCTTGACTAGCGACACGCAGTATTTT.

The chain joins TRBV5-6 to TRBJ1-4, with D possibly matching TRBD1 (5 bases). Trimming shortened V by 4 bases and J by 5 bases, and 18 bases separated the two germline ends. This CDR3 contains 16 residues. Germline CDR1 SGHDT, CDR2 YYEEEE. CDR3: CASSPIRGGNNEKLFF. DNA of the CDR3: TGTGCCAGCAGCCCGATTAGGGGCGGTAACAATGAAAAACTGTTTTTT.

The chain carries TRBV5-1 and TRBJ1-1; 7 bases are shared with TRBD1. This CDR3 has 15 amino acids. With V trimmed by 4 bases and J by 6 bases, 12 bases remained unmatched. Germline CDR1 is SGHRS and CDR2 is YFSETQ. CDR3 in amino acids: CASSPQTGWSAEAFF. CDR3 DNA sequence: TGCGCCAGCAGCCCACAGACAGGGTGGAGCGCTGAAGCTTTCTTT.